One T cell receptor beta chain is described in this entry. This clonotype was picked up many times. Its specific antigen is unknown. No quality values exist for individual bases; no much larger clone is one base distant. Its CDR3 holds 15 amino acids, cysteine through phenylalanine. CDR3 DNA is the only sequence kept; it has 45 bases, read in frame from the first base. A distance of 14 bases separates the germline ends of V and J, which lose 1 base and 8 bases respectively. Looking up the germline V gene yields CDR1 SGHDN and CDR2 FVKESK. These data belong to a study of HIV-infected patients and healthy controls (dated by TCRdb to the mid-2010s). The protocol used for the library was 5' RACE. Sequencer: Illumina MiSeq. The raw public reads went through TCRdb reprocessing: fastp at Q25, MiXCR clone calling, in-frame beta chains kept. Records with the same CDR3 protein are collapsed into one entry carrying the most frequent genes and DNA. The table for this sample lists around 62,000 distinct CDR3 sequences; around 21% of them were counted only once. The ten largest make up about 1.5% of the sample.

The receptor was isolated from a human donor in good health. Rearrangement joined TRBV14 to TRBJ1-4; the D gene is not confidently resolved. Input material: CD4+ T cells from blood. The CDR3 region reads CASSQGYGPGEKLFF. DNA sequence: TGTGCCAGCAGCCAAGGTTATGGGCCAGGCGAAAAACTGTTTTTT.